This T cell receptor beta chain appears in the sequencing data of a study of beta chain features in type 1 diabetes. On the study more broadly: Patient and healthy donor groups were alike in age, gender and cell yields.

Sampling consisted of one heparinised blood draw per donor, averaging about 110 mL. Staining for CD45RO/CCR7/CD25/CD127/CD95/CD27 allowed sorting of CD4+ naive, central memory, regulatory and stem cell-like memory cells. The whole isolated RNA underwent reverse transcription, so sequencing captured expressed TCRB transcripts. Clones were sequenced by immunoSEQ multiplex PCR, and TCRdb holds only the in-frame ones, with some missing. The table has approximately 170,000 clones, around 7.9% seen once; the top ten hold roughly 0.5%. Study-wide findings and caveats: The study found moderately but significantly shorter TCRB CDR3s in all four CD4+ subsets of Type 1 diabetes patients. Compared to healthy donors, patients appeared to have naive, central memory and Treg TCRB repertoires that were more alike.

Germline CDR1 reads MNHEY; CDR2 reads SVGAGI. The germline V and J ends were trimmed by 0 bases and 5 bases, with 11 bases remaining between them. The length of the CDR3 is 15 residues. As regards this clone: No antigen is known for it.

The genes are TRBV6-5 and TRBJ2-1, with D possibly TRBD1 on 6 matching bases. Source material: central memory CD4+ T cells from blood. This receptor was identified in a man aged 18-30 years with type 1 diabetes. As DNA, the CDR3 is TGTGCCAGCAGTTACTCCTCGGGACAAGACAATGAGCAGTTCTTC. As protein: CASSYSSGQDNEQFF.